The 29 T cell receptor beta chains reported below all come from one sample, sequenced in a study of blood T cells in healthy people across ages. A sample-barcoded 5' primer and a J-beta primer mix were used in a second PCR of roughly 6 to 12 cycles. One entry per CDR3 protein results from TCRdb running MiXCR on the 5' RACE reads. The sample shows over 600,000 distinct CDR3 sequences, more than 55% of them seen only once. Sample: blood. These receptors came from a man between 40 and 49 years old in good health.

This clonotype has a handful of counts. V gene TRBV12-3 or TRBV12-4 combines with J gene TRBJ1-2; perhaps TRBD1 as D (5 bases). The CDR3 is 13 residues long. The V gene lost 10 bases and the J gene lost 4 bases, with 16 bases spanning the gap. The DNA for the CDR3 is TGTGCCATCTACTGGGGGGGTAGCTATGGCTACACCTTC. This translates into CAIYWGGSYGYTF.

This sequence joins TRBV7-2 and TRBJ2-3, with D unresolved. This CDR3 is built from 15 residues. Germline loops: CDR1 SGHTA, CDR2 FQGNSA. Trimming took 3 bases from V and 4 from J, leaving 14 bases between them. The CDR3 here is CASSLAAPGSDTQYF. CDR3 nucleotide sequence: TGTGCCAGCAGCTTGGCGGCTCCGGGTTCAGATACGCAGTATTTT.

The CDR3 sequence: CASRHGTSEYF. The CDR3, as DNA: TGTGCCAGCAGACACGGGACTAGTGAGTATTTT. This chain connects TRBV6-2 or TRBV6-3 to TRBJ2-3; 8 nucleotides align to TRBD2. Trimming removed 6 bases from V and 13 bases from J; junction bases left unmatched: 6. This CDR3 comprises 11 residues. Germline V lookup: CDR1 MNHEY, CDR2 SVGEGT.

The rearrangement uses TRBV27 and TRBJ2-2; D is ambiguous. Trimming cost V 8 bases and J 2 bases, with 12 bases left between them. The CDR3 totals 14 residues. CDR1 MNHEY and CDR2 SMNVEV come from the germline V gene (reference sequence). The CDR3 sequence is CASERAENTGELFF. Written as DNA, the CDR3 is TGTGCCAGCGAGCGAGCAGAAAACACCGGGGAGCTGTTTTTT.

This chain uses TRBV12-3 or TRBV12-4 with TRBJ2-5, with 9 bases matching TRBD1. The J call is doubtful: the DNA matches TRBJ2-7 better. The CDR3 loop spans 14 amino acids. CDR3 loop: CASSFTGGHDEQYF. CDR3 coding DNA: TGTGCCAGCAGTTTCACAGGGGGCCATGACGAGCAGTACTTC.

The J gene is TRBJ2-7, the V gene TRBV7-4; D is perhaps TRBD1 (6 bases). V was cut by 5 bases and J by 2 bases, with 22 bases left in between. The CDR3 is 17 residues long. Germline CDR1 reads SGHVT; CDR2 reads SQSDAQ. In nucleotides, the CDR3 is TGTGCCAGCAGCCTCACAGCAGGGGCGCGACTTACCTACGAGCAGTACTTC. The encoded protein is CASSLTAGARLTYEQYF.

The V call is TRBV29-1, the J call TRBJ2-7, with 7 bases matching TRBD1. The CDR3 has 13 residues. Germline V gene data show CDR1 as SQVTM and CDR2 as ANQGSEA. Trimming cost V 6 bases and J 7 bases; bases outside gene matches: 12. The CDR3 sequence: CSVRVTGAEEQYF. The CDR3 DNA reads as TGCAGCGTGAGGGTCACAGGGGCGGAAGAGCAGTACTTC.

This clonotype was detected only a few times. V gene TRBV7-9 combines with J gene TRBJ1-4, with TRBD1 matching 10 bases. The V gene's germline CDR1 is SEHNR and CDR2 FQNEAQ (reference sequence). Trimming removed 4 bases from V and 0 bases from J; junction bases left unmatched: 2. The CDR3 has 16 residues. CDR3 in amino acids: CASSSGQGATNEKLFF. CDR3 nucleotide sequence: TGTGCCAGCAGCTCCGGACAGGGGGCAACTAATGAAAAACTGTTTTTT.

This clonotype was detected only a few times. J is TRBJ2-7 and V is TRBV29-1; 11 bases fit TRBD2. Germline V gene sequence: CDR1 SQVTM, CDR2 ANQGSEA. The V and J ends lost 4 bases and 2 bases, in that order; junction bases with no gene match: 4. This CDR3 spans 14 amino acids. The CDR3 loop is CSVAPSGRTYEQYF. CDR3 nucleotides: TGCAGCGTTGCCCCTAGCGGGAGGACCTACGAGCAGTACTTC.

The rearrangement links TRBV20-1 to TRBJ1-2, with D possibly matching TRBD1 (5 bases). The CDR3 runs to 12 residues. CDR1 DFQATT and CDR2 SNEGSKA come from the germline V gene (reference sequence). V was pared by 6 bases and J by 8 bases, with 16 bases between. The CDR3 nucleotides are TGCAGTGCCCAAAGCCAGGGAGGCGGCTACACCTTC. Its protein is CSAQSQGGGYTF.

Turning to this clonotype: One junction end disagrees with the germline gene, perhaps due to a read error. The CDR3 nucleotides are TGTGTCAGCAGCCAAGGACTAGCGGGAGCTCGAGTGGAGACCCAGTACTTC. This codes for CVSSQGLAGARVETQYF. The rearrangement links TRBV7-2 to TRBJ2-5; 13 bases line up with TRBD2. Germline values: CDR1 SGHTA, CDR2 FQGNSA. This CDR3 region has 17 residues.

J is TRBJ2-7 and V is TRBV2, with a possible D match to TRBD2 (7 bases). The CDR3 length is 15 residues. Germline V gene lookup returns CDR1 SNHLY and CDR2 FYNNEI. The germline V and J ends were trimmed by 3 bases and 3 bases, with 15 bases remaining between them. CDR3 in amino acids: CASSDEGGRGYEQYF. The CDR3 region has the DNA TGTGCCAGCAGTGATGAGGGGGGGAGGGGCTACGAGCAGTACTTC.

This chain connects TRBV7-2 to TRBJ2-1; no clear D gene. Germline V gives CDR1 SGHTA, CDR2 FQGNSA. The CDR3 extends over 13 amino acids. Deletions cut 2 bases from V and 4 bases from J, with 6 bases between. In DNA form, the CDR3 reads TGTGCCAGCAGCTTACCGGTTTACAATGAGCAGTTCTTC. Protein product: CASSLPVYNEQFF.

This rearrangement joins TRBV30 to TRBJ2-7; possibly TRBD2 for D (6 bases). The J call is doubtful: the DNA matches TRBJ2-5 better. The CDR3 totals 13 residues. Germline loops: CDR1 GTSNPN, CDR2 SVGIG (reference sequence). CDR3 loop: CALGHGGLTTQYF. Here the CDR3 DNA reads TGTGCCCTTGGCCATGGGGGACTCACGACCCAGTACTTC.

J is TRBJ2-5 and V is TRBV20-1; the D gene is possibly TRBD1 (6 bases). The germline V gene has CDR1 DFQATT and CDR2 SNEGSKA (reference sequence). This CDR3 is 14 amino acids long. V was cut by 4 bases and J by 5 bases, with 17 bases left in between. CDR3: CSANLNRVQETQYF. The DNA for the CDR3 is TGCAGTGCTAACCTAAACAGGGTTCAGGAGACCCAGTACTTC.

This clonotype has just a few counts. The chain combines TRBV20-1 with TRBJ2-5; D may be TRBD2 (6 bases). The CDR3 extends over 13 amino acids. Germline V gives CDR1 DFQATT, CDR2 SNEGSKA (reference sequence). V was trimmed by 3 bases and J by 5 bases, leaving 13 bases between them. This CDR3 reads CSASRLAGETQYF. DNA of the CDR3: TGCAGTGCTAGTAGACTTGCGGGGGAGACCCAGTACTTC.

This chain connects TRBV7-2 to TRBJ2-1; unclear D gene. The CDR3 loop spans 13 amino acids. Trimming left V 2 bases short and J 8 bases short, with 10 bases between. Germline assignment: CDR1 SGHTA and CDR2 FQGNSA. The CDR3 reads CASSLNSWDEQFF. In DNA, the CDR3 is TGTGCCAGCAGCTTAAATTCATGGGATGAGCAGTTCTTC.

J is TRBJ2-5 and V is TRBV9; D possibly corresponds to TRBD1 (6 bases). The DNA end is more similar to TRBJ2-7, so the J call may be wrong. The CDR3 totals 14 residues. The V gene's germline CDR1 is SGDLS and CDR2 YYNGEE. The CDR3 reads CASSVRGGDYEQYF. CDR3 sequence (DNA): TGTGCCAGCAGCGTAAGAGGGGGTGACTACGAGCAGTACTTC.

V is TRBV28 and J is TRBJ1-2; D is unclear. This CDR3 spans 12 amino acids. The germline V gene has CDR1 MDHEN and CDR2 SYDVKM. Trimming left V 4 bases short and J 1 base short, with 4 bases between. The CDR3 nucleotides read TGTGCCAGCAGTTATATTAACTATGGCTACACCTTC. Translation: CASSYINYGYTF.

The CDR3 sequence is CASSFTSGRGRLEQYF. CDR3 DNA: TGTGCCAGCAGTTTCACTAGCGGGAGAGGACGACTCGAGCAGTACTTC. The chain employs TRBV27 and TRBJ2-5; 11 bases agree with TRBD2. The J call may be mistaken, given a closer DNA end match to TRBJ2-7. Per the germline V gene, CDR1 is MNHEY and CDR2 is SMNVEV (reference sequence). The CDR3 length is 16 residues.

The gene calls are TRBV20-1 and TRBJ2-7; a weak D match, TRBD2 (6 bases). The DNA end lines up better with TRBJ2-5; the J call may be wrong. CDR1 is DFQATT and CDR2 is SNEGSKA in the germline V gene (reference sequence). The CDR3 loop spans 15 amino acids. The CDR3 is CSGVSQRRPEGTQYF. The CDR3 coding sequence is TGCAGTGGAGTCTCGCAGCGGAGACCGGAGGGGACCCAGTACTTC.

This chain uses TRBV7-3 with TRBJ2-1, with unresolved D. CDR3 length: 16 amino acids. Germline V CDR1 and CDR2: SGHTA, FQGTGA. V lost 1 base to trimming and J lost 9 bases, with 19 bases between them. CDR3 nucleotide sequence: TGTGCCAGCAGCTTAATTAGGTCCAGGAGCGTCAGTGAGCAGTTCTTC. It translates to CASSLIRSRSVSEQFF.

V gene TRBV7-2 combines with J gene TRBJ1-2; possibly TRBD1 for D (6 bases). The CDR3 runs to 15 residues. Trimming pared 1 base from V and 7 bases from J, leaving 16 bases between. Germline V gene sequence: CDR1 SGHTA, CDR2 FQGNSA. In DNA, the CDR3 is TGTGCCAGCAGCTTAGTGGGCAGGGGCACGGGTGGCTACACCTTC. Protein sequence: CASSLVGRGTGGYTF.

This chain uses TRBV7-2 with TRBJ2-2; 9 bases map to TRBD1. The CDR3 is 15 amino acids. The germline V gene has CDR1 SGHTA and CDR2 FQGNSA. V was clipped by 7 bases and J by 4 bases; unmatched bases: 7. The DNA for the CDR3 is TGTGCCAGCACCGAACAGGGGGCGAGCACCGGGGAGCTGTTTTTT. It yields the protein CASTEQGASTGELFF.

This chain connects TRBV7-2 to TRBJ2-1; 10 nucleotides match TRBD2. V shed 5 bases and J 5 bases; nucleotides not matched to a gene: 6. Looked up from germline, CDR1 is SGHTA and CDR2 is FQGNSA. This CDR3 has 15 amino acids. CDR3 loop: CASSLGLARDNEQFF. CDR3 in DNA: TGTGCCAGCAGCCTGGGACTAGCGAGGGACAATGAGCAGTTCTTC.

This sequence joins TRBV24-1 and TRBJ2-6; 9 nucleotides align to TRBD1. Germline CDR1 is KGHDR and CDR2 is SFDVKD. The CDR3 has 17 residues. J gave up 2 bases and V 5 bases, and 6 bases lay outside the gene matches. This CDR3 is CATSGDRALTGANVLTF. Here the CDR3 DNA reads TGTGCCACCAGTGGGGACAGGGCATTGACTGGGGCCAACGTCCTGACTTTC.

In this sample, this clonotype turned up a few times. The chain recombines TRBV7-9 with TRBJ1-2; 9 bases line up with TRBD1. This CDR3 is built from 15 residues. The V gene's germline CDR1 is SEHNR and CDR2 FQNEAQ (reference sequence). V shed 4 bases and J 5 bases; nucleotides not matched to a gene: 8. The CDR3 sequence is CASSSPGQGVYGYTF. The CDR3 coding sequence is TGTGCCAGCAGCTCTCCGGGACAGGGTGTTTATGGCTACACCTTC.

CDR3 coding DNA: TGTGCCAGCAGCTTGGCAGGGTCGGGGAGTCAGCCCCAGCATTTT. Protein sequence: CASSLAGSGSQPQHF. The V gene is TRBV7-2, the J gene TRBJ1-5; D may be TRBD1 (5 bases). The CDR3 has 15 amino acids. V shed 3 bases and J shed 6 bases, with 15 bases lying between them. Germline assignment: CDR1 SGHTA and CDR2 FQGNSA.

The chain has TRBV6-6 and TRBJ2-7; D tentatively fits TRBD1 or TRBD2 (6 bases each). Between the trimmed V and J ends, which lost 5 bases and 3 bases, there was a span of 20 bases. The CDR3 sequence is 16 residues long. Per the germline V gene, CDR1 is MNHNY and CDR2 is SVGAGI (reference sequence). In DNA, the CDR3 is TGTGCCAGCAGTCCATTATTTCCGGGGGCAAACTACGAGCAGTACTTC. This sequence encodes CASSPLFPGANYEQYF.